This T cell receptor beta chain emerged from a study of blood T cell repertoires in COVID-19. Study-wide background: There were acute and convalescent COVID-19 samples, and they came from the United States, Italy and Spain.

Profiling relied on immunoSEQ multiplex PCR, and the TCRdb table lists in-frame clones only, not all of them. Of about 220,000 clones listed, about four fifths were seen once; the top ten hold less than 4%. In this sample, this clone turned up a few times. V was cut by 0 bases and J by 4 bases, with 10 bases left in between. The CDR3 spans 14 residues. The V gene's germline CDR1 is MNHEY and CDR2 SVGEGT. This clonotype originated in a woman of 80 years or more with acute or convalescent COVID-19. The specimen was peripheral blood. This chain joins TRBV6-2 or TRBV6-3 and TRBJ2-7, with no clear D. The CDR3 region is CASSYSPERYEQYF. The CDR3 DNA is TGTGCCAGCAGTTACTCCCCAGAAAGATACGAGCAGTACTTC.